These 19 T cell receptor beta chains share one sample of origin, sequenced in a study of graft-versus-host responses after intestinal transplantation. Clones were sequenced by immunoSEQ multiplex PCR, and TCRdb holds only the in-frame ones, with some missing. The sample lists 70,000 or so clones, approximately 84% occurring once. For these receptors, no antigen is known. The sequenced sample was unstimulated CD4+ T cells sorted from spleen or lymph node cells, obtained before transplant. These receptors originate from a human donor who was the organ donor for an intestinal transplant.

V usage is TRBV7-9 and J usage is TRBJ1-6, with 7 bases aligning to TRBD1. The V gene end was trimmed by 2 bases and the J gene end by 4 bases; junction bases not matched to a gene: 14. Germline loops: CDR1 SEHNR, CDR2 FQNEAQ (reference sequence). The CDR3 totals 19 residues. In nucleotides, the CDR3 is TGTGCCAGCAGCTTATACACTGGAGGAGGGGGCTTATATAATTCACCCCTCCACTTT. Protein product: CASSLYTGGGGLYNSPLHF.

The chain combines TRBV6-5 with TRBJ1-1; D is ambiguous. Germline loops: CDR1 MNHEY, CDR2 SVGAGI. V dropped 4 bases and J dropped 4 bases, with 10 bases sitting between them. The CDR3 has 13 residues. CDR3: CASSSPAATEAFF. CDR3 nucleotides: TGTGCCAGCAGTTCCCCGGCGGCCACTGAAGCTTTCTTT.

This chain links TRBV23-1 with TRBJ1-4, with 8 positions matching TRBD1. TRBV23-1 is an ORF; its function is uncertain. The CDR3 consists of 14 residues. V shed 3 bases, J shed 4 bases, and the junction held 1 base outside the gene matches. CDR3 sequence: CASSQGQVNEKLFF. The DNA for the CDR3 is TGCGCCAGCAGTCAGGGACAGGTTAATGAAAAACTGTTTTTT.

CDR3 in DNA: TGTGCCAGCAGCTTAGACGGGGGGGTTCTGGAGACCCAGTACTTC. The encoded protein is CASSLDGGVLETQYF. This chain uses TRBV7-3 with TRBJ2-5; the match to TRBD2 covers 8 bases. CDR3 length equals 15 residues. Per the germline V gene, CDR1 is SGHTA and CDR2 is FQGTGA. V lost 2 bases, J lost 5 bases, and 7 bases stayed unmatched.

J is TRBJ1-6 and V is TRBV28, with D possibly being TRBD1 (5 bases). Looked up from germline, CDR1 is MDHEN and CDR2 is SYDVKM. V lost 6 bases to trimming and J lost 8 bases, with 17 bases between them. The CDR3 runs 15 residues. The CDR3 region has the DNA TGTGCCAGCAGCTCCGACAAGGGGTGGGATTCACCCCTCCACTTT. It specifies CASSSDKGWDSPLHF.

The V call is TRBV30, the J call TRBJ1-5; D gene ambiguous. V gave up 0 bases and J gave up 7 bases, with 13 bases separating them. The germline CDR1 and CDR2 sequences are GTSNPN and SVGIG (reference sequence). This CDR3 is built from 14 residues. The CDR3: CAWSVIAGVQPQHF. Here the CDR3 DNA reads TGTGCCTGGAGTGTCATAGCCGGAGTACAGCCCCAGCATTTT.

This clone is a singleton in its sample. V is TRBV7-2 and J is TRBJ2-5, with D unresolved. V was shortened by 4 bases and J by 5 bases, with 20 bases between the two germline ends. CDR3 length: 16 amino acids. The germline gives CDR1 SGHTA, CDR2 FQGNSA. The CDR3 nucleotides read TGTGCCAGCAGCTCACTAACCCCGTGGAGCCAGGAGACCCAGTACTTC. Translating it yields CASSSLTPWSQETQYF.

The rearrangement uses TRBV28 and TRBJ1-1, with 8 nucleotides matching TRBD1. The germline gives CDR1 MDHEN, CDR2 SYDVKM. The ends lost 3 bases at V and 3 bases at J; junction bases unmatched: 6. There are 15 residues in the CDR3. For the CDR3, the DNA is TGTGCCAGCAGTTTTTCAGGGGGCAAGTACACTGAAGCTTTCTTT. Its translation is CASSFSGGKYTEAFF.

This clone showed up just once. The J gene is TRBJ2-5, the V gene TRBV9; D may be TRBD2 (5 bases). This CDR3 is 15 amino acids long. Germline values: CDR1 SGDLS, CDR2 YYNGEE. Trimming removed 4 bases at V and 5 bases at J, with 18 bases between. CDR3 amino acids: CASSLMSGPLETQYF. For the CDR3, the DNA is TGTGCCAGCAGCCTCATGAGCGGACCCCTGGAGACCCAGTACTTC.

V and J are TRBV27 and TRBJ1-2; D remains unclear. There are 16 residues in the CDR3. CDR1 is MNHEY and CDR2 is SMNVEV in the germline V gene (reference sequence). V was clipped by 3 bases and J by 2 bases, with 16 bases between them. The CDR3 here is CASSFSGDITNYGYTF. The CDR3 DNA reads as TGTGCCAGCAGTTTCTCTGGCGACATTACGAACTATGGCTACACCTTC.

The rearrangement links TRBV19 to TRBJ2-3, with 9 bases fitting TRBD1. The CDR3 is 14 residues long. V was pared by 7 bases and J by 1 base, with 3 bases of the junction left unmatched. Germline V gives CDR1 LNHDA, CDR2 SQIVND (reference sequence). The CDR3 sequence is CASNRDRGTDTQYF. In nucleotides, the CDR3 is TGTGCCAGTAACCGGGACAGGGGCACAGATACGCAGTATTTT.

CDR3: CASSVGWSTGETQYF. CDR3 bases: TGTGCCAGCAGCGTAGGATGGAGTACGGGTGAGACCCAGTACTTC. The chain recombines TRBV9 with TRBJ2-5; no reliable D call. Germline V lookup: CDR1 SGDLS, CDR2 YYNGEE. V lost 0 bases, J lost 5 bases, and 14 bases lay in between. CDR3 size: 15 residues.

The V call is TRBV6-4, the J call TRBJ2-7; 8 nucleotides align to TRBD1. Germline CDR1 is MRHNA and CDR2 is SNTAGT. The trim removed 0 bases at V and 1 base at J, leaving 8 bases unmatched. The CDR3 has 17 amino acids. The CDR3 nucleotides read TGTGCCAGCAGTGACTCGTCTCCCGGGACAGGTTCCTACGAGCAGTACGTC. Its translation: CASSDSSPGTGSYEQYV.

This chain links TRBV6-6 with TRBJ2-1, with D perhaps matching TRBD2 (7 bases). Trimming pared 7 bases from V and 10 bases from J, leaving 20 bases between. The CDR3 is 14 residues long. Germline CDR1 reads MNHNY; CDR2 reads SVGAGI (reference sequence). CDR3 in DNA: TGTGCCAGCATTAAGGGGGGGGCCCTTAAGGAGCAGTTCTTC. Protein sequence: CASIKGGALKEQFF.

The CDR3 reads CATTSTGGAGGELFF. The CDR3 region has the DNA TGTGCCACCACGTCAACGGGGGGGGCGGGCGGGGAGCTGTTTTTT. The rearrangement uses TRBV2 and TRBJ2-2; 8 bases fit TRBD2. J lost 7 bases, V lost 10 bases, and 14 bases had no gene match. The CDR3 extends over 15 amino acids. Germline values: CDR1 SNHLY, CDR2 FYNNEI.

V gene TRBV15 combines with J gene TRBJ1-2; possibly TRBD1 for D (6 bases). Between the trimmed V and J ends, which lost 0 bases and 4 bases, there was a span of 6 bases. Germline V lookup: CDR1 LNHNV, CDR2 YYDKDF (reference sequence). The CDR3 has 13 residues. The CDR3 sequence: CATSRDRGYGYTF. CDR3 nucleotides: TGTGCCACCAGCAGAGACAGGGGCTATGGCTACACCTTC.

The chain joins TRBV18 to TRBJ1-1; 10 nucleotides align to TRBD1. The V segment lost 6 bases and the J segment 4 bases; nucleotides outside the gene matches: 11. The CDR3 loop spans 16 amino acids. Per the germline V gene, CDR1 is KGHSH and CDR2 is LQKENI. Here the CDR3 reads CASSHGTGVSGTEAFF. In DNA form, the CDR3 reads TGTGCCAGCTCCCATGGGACAGGGGTATCGGGCACTGAAGCTTTCTTT.

Concerning this clone: At one boundary the junction diverges from the germline segment, which might be a read error. This same CDR3 is encoded by further DNA sequences in the sample. J is TRBJ1-5 and V is TRBV7-8, with D possibly being TRBD1 (5 bases). This CDR3 comprises 14 residues. The germline gives CDR1 SGHVS, CDR2 FQNEAQ. This CDR3 is CASSLVQGNQPQHF. DNA of the CDR3: TGTGCCAGTAGCTTAGTACAGGGCAATCAGCCCCAGCATTTT.

The V call is TRBV7-8, the J call TRBJ1-1; D gene uncertain. The CDR3 covers 14 residues. The V and J ends lost 4 bases and 0 bases respectively, with 9 bases between them. CDR1 is SGHVS and CDR2 is FQNEAQ in the germline V gene. This CDR3 is CASSSVDMNTEAFF. In DNA, the CDR3 is TGTGCCAGCAGCTCAGTTGACATGAACACTGAAGCTTTCTTT.